The clone carrying this T cell receptor beta chain was observed at least ten times. This specimen comes from a study of blood T cell repertoires in COVID-19. About the study: In each case, the material was cDNA or gDNA derived from T cells, B-cell-depleted T cells, or PBMCs.

In the original analysis: The authors estimated nucleated cell counts from reference gene primer amplification. Sequencing was performed with immunoSEQ multiplex PCR; in TCRdb, only in-frame clones are kept and a portion is missing. The V and J calls and clone size were taken over from that table, and D and trimming were inferred from the DNA. The sample lists approximately 99,000 clones, about two thirds occurring once. Trimming left V 0 bases short and J 2 bases short, with 5 bases between. The length of the CDR3 is 14 residues. The germline CDR1 and CDR2 sequences are ENHRY and SYGVKD. The V call is TRBV10-3, the J call TRBJ1-3; D is uncertain. The specimen was peripheral blood. This TCR was recovered from a woman between 40 and 55 years old with acute or convalescent COVID-19. The CDR3 region has the DNA TGTGCCATCAGTGAGTCCGGTACTGGAAACACCATATATTTT. It is translated as CAISESGTGNTIYF.